The source of this TCR beta chain is a study of blood T cell repertoires in COVID-19. TCRdb's copy holds only in-frame clones and misses some; the assay was immunoSEQ multiplex PCR. The sample contains around 240,000 clones, over 80% of which appear only once. This clone appeared once. The CDR3 sequence is 13 residues long. The junction had 4 bases not matched to a gene; V was cut back by 6 bases and J by 3 bases. Germline V CDR1 and CDR2: SEHNR, FQNEAQ (reference sequence). V usage is TRBV7-9 and J usage is TRBJ1-1, with 7 bases identical to TRBD1. Sequenced material: PBMCs or T cells enriched from blood (not recorded which). This clonotype was sampled from a man between 50 and 59 years old who had been exposed to COVID-19. This CDR3 reads CASSYTGDTEAFF. CDR3 in DNA: TGTGCCAGCAGTTACACAGGGGACACTGAAGCTTTCTTT.